This paragraph reports one TCR beta chain. It lacks a known antigen. No base quality values were provided; no much bigger clone lies one nucleotide off. CDR1 and CDR2 were assigned from the germline V gene as SGHVS and FQNEAQ. The CDR3 runs 16 amino acids, cysteine and phenylalanine included. Just the 48-base CDR3 DNA is kept, in frame starting at base 1. V and J are trimmed by 2 bases and 5 bases, and the gene matches miss 5 bases of the junction. Synthetic TCR analog templates were spiked into each PCR to estimate absolute template abundance from read counts. The immunoSEQ assay used bias-controlled V and J gene primers to amplify TCRbeta CDR3 regions from genomic DNA. Rearranged TCRbeta segments were sequenced at approximately 20X coverage. Processing in the source paper ran as follows. Sequencing errors were corrected by clustering, and CDR3s were annotated against IMGT so that V, D and J genes could be assigned. Downstream analyses used only productive TCRbeta rearrangements, leaving out any out-of-frame or stop-codon sequences. Clonality was computed as one minus Shannon entropy normalized by the log of the number of unique productive sequences. Fisher's exact test with Benjamini-Hochberg correction, using a cutoff of adjusted p below 0.01, was how clones that differed between time points or between blood and tumor were identified. TCRdb's version of the immuneACCESS table is confined to in-frame rearrangements and falls short of the full clone set. An unresolved V gene accounts for under half of the shortfall where checked; the remainder is of unknown origin. D and trimming come from the DNA, and the V and J calls and clone size come from that table. This sample gives tens of thousands of clones in total; around 88% of them show up just once. Of the sample, approximately 15% is held by the ten largest clones.

These data belong to a study of PD-L1 blockade in urothelial cancer (TCRdb year 2017). Background for the entire study: Every patient began therapy in 2014 and was given atezolizumab 1,200 mg intravenously every 3 weeks. About nine tenths of the roughly 30 patients were males with bladder-origin urothelial cancer, and about 65% of the 29 reported a prior smoking history. An ECOG performance status of 0 or 1 was recorded for the patients, and 0 to 3 prior chemotherapy regimens had been received by the patients. Blood samples were analyzed at 3 weeks after treatment start (second dose) and at 6 weeks after treatment start. Blood samples gave a median of approximately 150,000 T cells and tens of thousands of unique TCRs, with a median clonality of roughly 0.08. Somatic, immune and clinical correlates of response to PD-L1 blockade with atezolizumab in urothelial cancer were the focus of an exploratory multi-omic analysis. Pretreatment tumor samples, along with matched peripheral blood collected serially before and after atezolizumab treatment, underwent TCR sequencing. Progression-free survival longer than 6 months counted as durable clinical benefit, and TCR features were additionally tested against both progression-free and overall survival. Whole exome sequencing and RNA sequencing of pretreatment tumors were performed alongside TCR sequencing in the same patients. Roughly ten patients achieved durable clinical benefit and some 21 did not. Some 30 patients had pretreatment blood TCR-seq, about 24 had at least one posttreatment blood collection, and about 24 had tumor TCR-seq.

A cohort of 25 to 35 patients with locally advanced or metastatic urothelial carcinoma, treated at Memorial Sloan Kettering on a trial protocol, was included. Peripheral blood mononuclear cells were collected from each patient pretreatment and during treatment, giving between 1 and 8 total time points per patient. The Qiagen DNeasy Blood extraction kit was used to purify genomic DNA from total PBMCs and from tumor samples. PBMCs were collected pretreatment and during treatment and were isolated and stored as previously described. The paper's findings and limits, for the study overall: A pretreatment peripheral blood TCR clonality below the median was linked to improved progression-free and overall survival. At 3 weeks after the start of treatment, tumor-associated TCR clones in peripheral blood had expanded more in patients with durable benefit (n ≈ 20, p = 0.022). Because the sample size was small (n of about 30) and many exploratory analyses were performed, the results are intended to be hypothesis-generating.

The rearranged segments are TRBV7-8 and TRBJ2-1; TRBD2 fits 11 bases in the junction. This receptor was identified in a man aged 60-69 years with urothelial cancer. The specimen comprised PBMCs, sampled around atezolizumab (anti-PD-L1) treatment. For the CDR3, the sequence is CASSLSGTSGHNEQFF. DNA sequence: TGTGCCAGCAGCTTATCCGGGACTAGCGGCCACAATGAGCAGTTCTTC.